Shown below are 10 T cell receptor beta chains from a single sample sequenced in a study of T cell clonality in common variable immunodeficiency. Overall study results and limits: Fewer deletions and N-nucleotide insertions were reportedly seen in common variable immunodeficiency TCR beta sequences.

The assay was immunoSEQ multiplex PCR, and TCRdb's table has in-frame clones only and misses some. The repertoire shows about 21,000 clones, none seen only once; the top ten take around 2.4%. What these receptors recognize is not known. Sequenced material: peripheral blood mononuclear cells. The receptor source for this set is a human donor with common variable immunodeficiency.

This clone showed up many times. The covered CDR3 bases are TGCAGTGCTAGGGGACACAACCAAGAGACC. Protein: CSARGHNQET. The whole CDR3 is CSARGHNQETQYF. The chain employs TRBV20-1 and TRBJ2-5; D possibly corresponds to TRBD1 (6 bases). The read ends 3 residues before the CDR3 terminus; that terminus is restored from the germline J gene. V was cut by 3 bases and J by 0 bases, with 8 bases left in between. CDR3 size: 13 residues. Germline CDR1 and CDR2: DFQATT and SNEGSKA (reference sequence).

This clone was detected a few times. CDR3 loop: CSATPDYGYTF. The covered CDR3 bases are TGCAGTGCGACTCCTGACTATGGC. The rearrangement links TRBV20-1 to TRBJ1-2; D is undetermined. The read comes to an end 3 residues before the CDR3 does, leaving the germline J gene to fill in the end. The CDR3 has 11 residues. The germline V gene has CDR1 DFQATT and CDR2 SNEGSKA (reference sequence). The V end lost 6 bases, the J end lost 3 bases, and 8 bases lay between the germline ends.

This clone was detected ten times or more. The CDR3 end lies 3 residues beyond the end of the read and is filled in from the germline J gene. This chain uses TRBV30 with TRBJ1-2, with a weak D call TRBD1 (6 bases). Germline V gives CDR1 GTSNPN, CDR2 SVGIG (reference sequence). CDR3 length: 17 residues. The V end was cut by 0 bases, the J end by 3 bases, with 20 bases between. The CDR3 DNA, read in part, is TGTGCCTGGAGTGTCTTGGAGTGGGGGCTAAGAGACTATGGC. Amino acid sequence: CAWSVLEWGLRDYG. The complete CDR3 reads CAWSVLEWGLRDYGYTF.

This clone was observed many times. The read terminates 3 residues ahead of where the CDR3 ends, so the germline J gene completes it. This rearrangement joins TRBV20-1 to TRBJ2-7; D possibly corresponds to TRBD1 (6 bases). V was trimmed by 0 bases and J by 0 bases, leaving 12 bases between them. CDR1 and CDR2 (germline): DFQATT, SNEGSKA (reference sequence). The CDR3 is 15 residues long. Here the CDR3 reads CSARDGRGSSYEQYF. The sequenced part of the CDR3 DNA is TGCAGTGCTAGAGATGGCAGGGGCTCCTCCTACGAG.

At least ten counts were recorded for this clone. The read terminates 3 residues before the CDR3 end, so the remaining end is supplied by the germline J gene. J is TRBJ1-2 and V is TRBV30; 8 bases align to TRBD1. Looked up from germline, CDR1 is GTSNPN and CDR2 is SVGIG (reference sequence). This CDR3 has 13 amino acids. CDR3 loop: CAWSVSGGWGYTF. The sequenced part of the CDR3 DNA is TGTGCCTGGAGTGTATCAGGGGGCTGGGGC.

This clone was detected many times. Read coverage stops 3 residues before the CDR3 terminus; the germline J gene supplies the remainder. This chain uses TRBV5-6 with TRBJ1-2; a possible D gene is TRBD1 (5 bases). Germline assignment: CDR1 SGHDT and CDR2 YYEEEE. The V end lost 4 bases, the J end lost 4 bases, and 14 bases lay between the germline ends. The CDR3 sequence is 14 residues long. The DNA read from the CDR3 is TGTGCCAGCAGCCATGGGGCCACCTTCTATGGC. Translated, it gives CASSHGATFYG. The entire CDR3 sequence reads CASSHGATFYGYTF.

This clone was observed at least ten times. The read halts 3 residues ahead of the CDR3 end, with the missing end drawn from the germline J gene. The chain couples TRBV2 to TRBJ1-5, with D perhaps matching TRBD1 (6 bases). This CDR3 comprises 19 residues. Germline V CDR1 and CDR2: SNHLY, FYNNEI. The V and J ends lost 7 bases and 1 base respectively, with 26 bases between them. The CDR3 region is CASMEGPGGGGWSNQPQHF. CDR3 bases read: TGTGCCAGCATGGAGGGACCGGGGGGAGGGGGTTGGAGCAATCAGCCC.

This clone occurred many times. The CDR3 goes on 3 residues after the read ends, and that part is filled in from the germline J gene. This chain joins TRBV10-1 and TRBJ2-3; D call uncertain. Germline lookup yields CDR1 WNHNN and CDR2 SYGVQD (reference sequence). The CDR3 is 14 amino acids. The V gene lost 10 bases and the J gene lost 0 bases, with 14 bases spanning the gap. The CDR3 sequence is CANLPARSTDTQYF. Partial CDR3 DNA: TGCGCCAATTTGCCCGCCCGGAGCACAGATACG.

This clone has ten or more counts. The observed sequence ends 3 residues before the CDR3 terminus, with the missing tail filled in from the germline J gene. The chain combines TRBV4-1 with TRBJ1-4; tentatively, D is TRBD1 (6 bases). Germline loops: CDR1 MGHRA, CDR2 YSYEKL. Trimming pared 1 base from V and 7 bases from J, leaving 13 bases between. The CDR3 length is 15 residues. CDR3 sequence: CASSQAWGQGEKLFF. The DNA read from the CDR3 is TGCGCCAGCAGCCAAGCGTGGGGGCAGGGTGAAAAA.

This clone came up many times. The CDR3 end falls 3 residues outside the read, so it is completed with the germline J gene. The chain has TRBV19 and TRBJ1-6; TRBD1 agrees at 8 bases. V lost 6 bases and J lost 11; bases outside the gene matches: 9. The CDR3 is made up of 14 amino acids. CDR1 and CDR2 (germline): LNHDA, SQIVND (reference sequence). The sequenced part of the CDR3 DNA is TGTGCCAGTAGCTTCAGGGGGCAAGATCCACCC. Translated, it gives CASSFRGQDPP. The full CDR3 protein reads CASSFRGQDPPLHF.